This T cell receptor (beta chain) appears in the sequencing data of a study of T cell repertoires in cytomegalovirus infection. CDR3 length equals 18 residues. V was pared by 4 bases and J by 8 bases, with 18 bases of the junction left unmatched. Germline V gene data show CDR1 as MDHEN and CDR2 as SYDVKM. Comment on this clonotype: Its specificity is unknown.

TCRdb analysed the reads with MiXCR anew, one entry per CDR3 protein. The sample has fewer than 200,000 distinct CDR3 sequences, over 13% seen once. General study results and limits: HLA-C-restricted CMV-specific TCR beta clonotypes prevailed in the ex vivo response. People with CMV and the relevant HLA were identified by cumulative public TCR beta family frequency.

This TCR derives from a human donor in good health (CMV status not recorded). Some clones in this sample may be carry-over from other donors' samples. Sequencing input: PBMCs. V usage is TRBV28 and J usage is TRBJ2-1, with 9 bases fitting TRBD2. The CDR3 coding sequence is TGTGCCAGCAGTTATTACCGTGGGGGGCTAGCGGGACGGGATGAGCAGTTCTTC. Translation gives CASSYYRGGLAGRDEQFF.